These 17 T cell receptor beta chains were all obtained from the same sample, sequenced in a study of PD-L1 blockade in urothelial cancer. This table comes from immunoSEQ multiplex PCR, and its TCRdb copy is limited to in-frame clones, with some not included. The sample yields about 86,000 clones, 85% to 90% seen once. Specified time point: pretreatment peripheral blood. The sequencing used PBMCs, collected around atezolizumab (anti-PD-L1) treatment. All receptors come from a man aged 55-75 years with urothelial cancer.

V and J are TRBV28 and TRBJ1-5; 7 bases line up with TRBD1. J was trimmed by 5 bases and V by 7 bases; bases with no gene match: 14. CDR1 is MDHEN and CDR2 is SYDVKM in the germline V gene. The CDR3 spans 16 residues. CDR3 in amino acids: CASTPTTGRQDQPQHF. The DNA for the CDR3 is TGTGCCAGCACCCCCACGACAGGGAGACAGGATCAGCCCCAGCATTTT.

The CDR3 DNA reads as TGTGCCAGCAGCCGAGCGGACAGGGCCGGAGATACGCAGTATTTT. This gives the protein CASSRADRAGDTQYF. The genes are TRBV7-2 and TRBJ2-3; 8 bases align to TRBD1. Germline CDR1 SGHTA, CDR2 FQGNSA. The junction had 9 bases not matched to a gene; V was cut back by 5 bases and J by 5 bases. The length of the CDR3 is 15 residues.

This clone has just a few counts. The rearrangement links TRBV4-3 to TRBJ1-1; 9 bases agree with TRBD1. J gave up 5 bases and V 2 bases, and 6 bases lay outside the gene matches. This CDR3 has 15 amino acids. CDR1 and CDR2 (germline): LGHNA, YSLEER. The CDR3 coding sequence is TGCGCCAGCAGCCAATCACAGGGGGCAGGGACTGAAGCTTTCTTT. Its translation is CASSQSQGAGTEAFF.

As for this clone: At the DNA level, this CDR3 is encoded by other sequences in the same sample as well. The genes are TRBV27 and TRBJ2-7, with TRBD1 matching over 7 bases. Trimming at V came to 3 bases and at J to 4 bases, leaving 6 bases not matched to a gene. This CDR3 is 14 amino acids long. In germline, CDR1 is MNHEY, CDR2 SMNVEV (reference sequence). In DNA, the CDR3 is TGTGCCAGCAGTTTGTTGGGACAGATTTACGAGCAGTACTTC. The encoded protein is CASSLLGQIYEQYF.

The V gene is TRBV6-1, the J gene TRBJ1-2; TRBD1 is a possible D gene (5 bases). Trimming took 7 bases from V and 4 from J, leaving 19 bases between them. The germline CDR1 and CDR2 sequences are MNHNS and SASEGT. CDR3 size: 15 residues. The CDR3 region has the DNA TGTGCCAGCACTCCCTCAGGGTCAGGGATCTATGGCTACACCTTC. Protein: CASTPSGSGIYGYTF.

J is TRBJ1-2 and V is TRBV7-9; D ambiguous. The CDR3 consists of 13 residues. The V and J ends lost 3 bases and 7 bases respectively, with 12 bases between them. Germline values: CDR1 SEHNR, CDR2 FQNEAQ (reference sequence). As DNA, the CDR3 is TGTGCCAGCAGCTTTCGCGACTTTTCTGGCTACACCTTC. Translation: CASSFRDFSGYTF.

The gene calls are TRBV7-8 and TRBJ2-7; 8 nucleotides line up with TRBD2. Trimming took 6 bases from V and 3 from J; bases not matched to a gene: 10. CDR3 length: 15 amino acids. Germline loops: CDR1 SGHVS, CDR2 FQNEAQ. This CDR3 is CASRPREGSHYEQYF. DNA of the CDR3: TGTGCCAGCAGACCACGGGAGGGATCCCACTACGAGCAGTACTTC.

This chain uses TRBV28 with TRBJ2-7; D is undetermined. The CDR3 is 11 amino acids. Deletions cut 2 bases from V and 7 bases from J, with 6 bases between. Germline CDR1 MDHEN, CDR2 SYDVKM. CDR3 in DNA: TGTGCCAGCAGTTTAACCAGGGAGCAGTACTTC. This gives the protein CASSLTREQYF.

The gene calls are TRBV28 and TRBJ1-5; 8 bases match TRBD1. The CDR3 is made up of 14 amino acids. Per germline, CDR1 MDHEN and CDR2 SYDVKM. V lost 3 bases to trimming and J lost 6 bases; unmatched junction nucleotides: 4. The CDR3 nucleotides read TGTGCCAGCAGTTTGGGACAGGTTCGTCAGCCCCAGCATTTT. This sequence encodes CASSLGQVRQPQHF.

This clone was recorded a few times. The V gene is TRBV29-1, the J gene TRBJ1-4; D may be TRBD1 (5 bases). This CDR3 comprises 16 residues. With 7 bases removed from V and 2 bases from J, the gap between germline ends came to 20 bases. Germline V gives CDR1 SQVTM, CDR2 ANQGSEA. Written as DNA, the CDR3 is TGCAGCGCAAAGAAGACTGGGACTTTGACTAATGAAAAACTGTTTTTT. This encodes CSAKKTGTLTNEKLFF.

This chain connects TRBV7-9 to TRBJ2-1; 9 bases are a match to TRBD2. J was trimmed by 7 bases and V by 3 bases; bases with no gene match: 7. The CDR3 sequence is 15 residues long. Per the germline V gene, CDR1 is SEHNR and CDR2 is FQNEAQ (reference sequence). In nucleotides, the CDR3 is TGTGCCAGCAGCTTTGGGAGCGGGAGGCTTAATGAGCAGTTCTTC. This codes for CASSFGSGRLNEQFF.

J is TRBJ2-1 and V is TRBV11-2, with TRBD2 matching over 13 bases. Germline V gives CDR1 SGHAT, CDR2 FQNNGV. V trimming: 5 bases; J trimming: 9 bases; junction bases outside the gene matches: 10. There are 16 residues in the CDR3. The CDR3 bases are TGTGCCAGCAGCGACTGGACTAGCGGGAGTAGTGGTGAGCAGTTCTTC. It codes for CASSDWTSGSSGEQFF.

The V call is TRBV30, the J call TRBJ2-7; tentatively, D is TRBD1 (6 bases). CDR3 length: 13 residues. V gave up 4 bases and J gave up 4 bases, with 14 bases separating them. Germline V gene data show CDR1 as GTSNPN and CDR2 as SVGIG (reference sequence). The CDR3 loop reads CAWNQDSLYEQYF. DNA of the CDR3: TGTGCCTGGAACCAGGACAGCCTGTACGAGCAGTACTTC.

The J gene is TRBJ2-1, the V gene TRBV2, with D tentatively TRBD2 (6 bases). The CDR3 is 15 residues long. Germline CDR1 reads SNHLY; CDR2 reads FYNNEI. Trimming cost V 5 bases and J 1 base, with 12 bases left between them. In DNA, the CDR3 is TGTGCCAGCAGTTTTAGCGGTGGATCCTACAATGAGCAGTTCTTC. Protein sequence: CASSFSGGSYNEQFF.

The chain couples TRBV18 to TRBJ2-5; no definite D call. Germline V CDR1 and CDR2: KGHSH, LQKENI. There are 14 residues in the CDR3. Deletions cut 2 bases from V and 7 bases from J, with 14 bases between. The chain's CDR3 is CASSPGERSGTQYF. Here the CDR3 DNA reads TGTGCCAGCTCACCAGGTGAACGATCGGGGACCCAGTACTTC.

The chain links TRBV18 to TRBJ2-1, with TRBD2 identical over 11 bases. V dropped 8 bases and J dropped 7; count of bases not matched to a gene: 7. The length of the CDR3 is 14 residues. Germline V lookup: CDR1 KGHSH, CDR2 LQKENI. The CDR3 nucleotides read TGTGCCAGCCGGACTAGCGGGTCGTATAATGAGCAGTTCTTC. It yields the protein CASRTSGSYNEQFF.

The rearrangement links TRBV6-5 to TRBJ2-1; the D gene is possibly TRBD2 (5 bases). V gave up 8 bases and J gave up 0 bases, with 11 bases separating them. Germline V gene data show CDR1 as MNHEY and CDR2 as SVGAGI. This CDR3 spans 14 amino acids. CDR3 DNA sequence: TGTGCCAGCCGAGCGGCGAGCTCCTACAATGAGCAGTTCTTC. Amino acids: CASRAASSYNEQFF.